This record covers a single T cell receptor (beta chain). These data originate in a study of blood T cell repertoires in COVID-19. Whole-study context: From the United States, Italy and Spain came samples of acute and convalescent COVID-19. Nucleic acid was either cDNA or gDNA, and it came from T cells, B-cell-depleted T cells, or PBMCs.

From germline, CDR1 is SGHAT and CDR2 FQNNGV. There are 15 residues in the CDR3. V lost 0 bases to trimming and J lost 4 bases, with 12 bases between them. In the authors' methods: Quantification of nucleated cells was approximated via reference gene primer amplification. Profiled with immunoSEQ multiplex PCR; TCRdb holds only in-frame clones, not every one. D and trimming come from the DNA, and the V and J calls and clone size come from that table. The sample lists a few hundred thousand clones, around 85% occurring once. The chain couples TRBV11-2 to TRBJ1-1; a weak D match, TRBD1 (6 bases). The sequence came from a woman aged 18-35 years with acute or convalescent COVID-19. The sample consisted of peripheral blood. Here the CDR3 reads CASSLDPDSSTEAFF. CDR3 nucleotide sequence: TGTGCCAGCAGCTTAGATCCGGACAGCTCCACTGAAGCTTTCTTT.